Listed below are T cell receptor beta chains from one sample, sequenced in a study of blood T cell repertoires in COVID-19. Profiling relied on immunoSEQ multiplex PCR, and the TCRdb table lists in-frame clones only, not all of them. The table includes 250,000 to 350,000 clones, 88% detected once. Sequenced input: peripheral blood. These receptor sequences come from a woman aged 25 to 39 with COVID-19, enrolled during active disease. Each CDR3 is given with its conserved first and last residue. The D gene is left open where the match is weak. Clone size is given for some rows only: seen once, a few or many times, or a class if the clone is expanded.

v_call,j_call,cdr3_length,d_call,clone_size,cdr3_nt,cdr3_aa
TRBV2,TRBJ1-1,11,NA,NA,TGTGCCGCTCGCCGGAGAACTGAAGCTTTCTTT,CAARRRTEAFF
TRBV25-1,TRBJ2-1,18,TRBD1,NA,TGTGCCAGCAGTGACGTTTTGCAGGGGGTCAGCTCCTACAATGAGCAGTTCTTC,CASSDVLQGVSSYNEQFF
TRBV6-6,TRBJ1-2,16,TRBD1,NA,TGTGCCAGCAGTTACTCAAGGACAGGGGGGGACTATGGCTACACCTTC,CASSYSRTGGDYGYTF
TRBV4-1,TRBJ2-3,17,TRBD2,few,TGCGCCAGCAGCCAAGTTTTCCAGCGGGAGTTTGGAGATACGCAGTATTTT,CASSQVFQREFGDTQYF
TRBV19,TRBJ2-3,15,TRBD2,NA,TGTGCCAGTAGTCTAACTAGCGGGTGGACAGATACGCAGTATTTT,CASSLTSGWTDTQYF
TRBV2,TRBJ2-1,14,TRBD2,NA,TGTGCCAGCAGTGTAGGGACTAGCGGGAGTTGGAAGTTCTTC,CASSVGTSGSWKFF
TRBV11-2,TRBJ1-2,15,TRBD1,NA,TGTGCCAGCAGCCACGTAGGACAGGGTGGCTGGGGCTACACCTTC,CASSHVGQGGWGYTF
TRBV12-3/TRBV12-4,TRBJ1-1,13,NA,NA,TGTGCCAGCATTAAAACAGGGCCTACTGAAGCTTTCTTT,CASIKTGPTEAFF
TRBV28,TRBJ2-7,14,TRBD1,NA,TGTGCCAGCAGTCCGGGACAGACCCCCTTCGAGCAGTACTTC,CASSPGQTPFEQYF
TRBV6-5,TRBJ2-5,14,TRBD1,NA,TGTGCCAGCAGTCTCCGGGACAGCAAAGAGACCCAGTACTTC,CASSLRDSKETQYF
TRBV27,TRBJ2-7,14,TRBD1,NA,TGTGCCAGCAGTCCCACGACAGGGGCCAACGAGCAGTACTTC,CASSPTTGANEQYF
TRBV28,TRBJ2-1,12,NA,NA,TGTGCCAGCAGTCTTACAGGGATTGAGCAGTTCTTC,CASSLTGIEQFF
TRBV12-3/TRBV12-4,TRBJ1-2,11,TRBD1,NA,TGTGCCAGCGGGACAGGGTATGGCTACACCTTC,CASGTGYGYTF
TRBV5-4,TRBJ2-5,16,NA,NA,TGTGCCAGCAGCTTGCCGGGCCGGGACTCAGGGGAGACCCAGTACTTC,CASSLPGRDSGETQYF
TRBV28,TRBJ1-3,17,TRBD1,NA,TGTGCCAGCAGTGCGATGCCCTCGACAGGGTACGGAAACACCATATATTTT,CASSAMPSTGYGNTIYF
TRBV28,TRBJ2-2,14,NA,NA,TGTGCCAGCAGTTTGACTAGAAACACCGGGGAGCTGTTTTTT,CASSLTRNTGELFF
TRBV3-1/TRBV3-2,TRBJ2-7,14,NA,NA,TGTGCCAGCAGCCAACAGGGGCAGGGCTGGGAGCAGTACTTC,CASSQQGQGWEQYF
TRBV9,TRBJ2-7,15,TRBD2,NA,TGTGCCAGCAGCGTAGAGGTAGCGGGACTATACGAGCAGTACTTC,CASSVEVAGLYEQYF
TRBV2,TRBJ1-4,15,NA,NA,TGTGCCAGCAGTACAACAGGGCTTACTAATGAAAAACTGTTTTTT,CASSTTGLTNEKLFF
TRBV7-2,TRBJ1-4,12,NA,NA,TGTGCCAGCAGCTTCAGTAATGAAAAACTGTTTTTT,CASSFSNEKLFF
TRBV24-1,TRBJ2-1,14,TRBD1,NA,TGTGCCACCGATGACAGGGGGCCCTACAATGAGCAGTTCTTC,CATDDRGPYNEQFF
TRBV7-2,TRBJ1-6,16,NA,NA,TGTGCCAGCAGTCTCTTACCGAGCTCCTATAATTCACCCCTCCACTTT,CASSLLPSSYNSPLHF
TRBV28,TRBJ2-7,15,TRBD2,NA,TGTGCCAGCAGTTTTGGTCGGACTAGCGGATACGAGCAGTACTTC,CASSFGRTSGYEQYF
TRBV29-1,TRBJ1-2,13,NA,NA,TGCAGCGTTGGAATGGGGGCTGGCTATGGCTACACCTTC,CSVGMGAGYGYTF
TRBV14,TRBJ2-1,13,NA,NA,TGTGCCAGCAGCCAAGATTCGAGGAATGAGCAGTTCTTC,CASSQDSRNEQFF
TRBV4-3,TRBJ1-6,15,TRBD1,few,TGCGCCAGCAGCCAAGACAGGGGGCGTAATTCACCCCTCCACTTT,CASSQDRGRNSPLHF
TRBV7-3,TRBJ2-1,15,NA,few,TGTGCCAGCAGCTTTAGAGGGGGAGGGTATAATGAGCAGTTCTTC,CASSFRGGGYNEQFF
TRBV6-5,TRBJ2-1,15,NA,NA,TGTGCCAGCAGCAGGAGCGGGCGGGCCTACAATGAGCAGTTCTTC,CASSRSGRAYNEQFF
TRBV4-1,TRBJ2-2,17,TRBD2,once,TGCGCCAGCAGCGGGGCTGGGCGGGAGGCCCGGGGCGGGGAGCTGTTTTTT,CASSGAGREARGGELFF